This is a list of T cell receptor beta chains from one sample in a study of PD-1 blockade in mismatch repair-deficient tumors. Clones were sequenced by immunoSEQ multiplex PCR, and TCRdb holds only the in-frame ones, with some missing. The sample lists roughly 110,000 clones, about three quarters occurring once. Sequences were derived from peripheral blood, sampled about 13 months after starting pembrolizumab. These receptors originate from an adult with mismatch repair-deficient cancer. The CDR3 runs from the conserved cysteine through the conserved F or W. The order of the fields is D gene, J gene, clone size, V gene, CDR3 protein, CDR3 DNA. D genes are given only for firm matches. Some rows mark clone size as missing; the rest say once, few, many or name a class of expanded clone.

-	TRBJ1-3	-	TRBV7-9	CASSSDSGRKEGNTIYF	TGTGCCAGCAGCTCAGACTCGGGACGAAAAGAGGGAAACACCATATATTTT
TRBD1	TRBJ1-1	-	TRBV9	CASSAQGAGAEAFF	TGTGCCAGCAGCGCGCAGGGGGCCGGCGCTGAAGCTTTCTTT
-	TRBJ1-1	-	TRBV5-8	CASSLAGTGKRAFF	TGTGCCAGCAGCTTGGCCGGGACGGGGAAACGAGCTTTCTTT
-	TRBJ1-1	-	TRBV5-1	CASSFTANTEAFF	TGCGCCAGCAGCTTCACAGCGAACACTGAAGCTTTCTTT
-	TRBJ2-5	-	TRBV6-6	CASTDWPQETQYF	TGTGCCAGCACAGACTGGCCCCAAGAGACCCAGTACTTC
-	TRBJ1-2	-	TRBV2	CASSGRFYGYTF	TGTGCCAGCAGTGGACGTTTCTATGGCTACACCTTC
TRBD2	TRBJ2-3	-	TRBV6-4	CASSEEAGAADTQYF	TGTGCCAGCAGTGAGGAGGCGGGAGCGGCAGATACGCAGTATTTT
-	TRBJ2-7	-	TRBV30	CAWSPRLLSYEQYF	TGTGCCTGGAGCCCGCGACTCCTCTCCTACGAGCAGTACTTC
TRBD2	TRBJ2-5	-	TRBV7-2	CASSLEAQGGETQYF	TGTGCCAGCAGCCTAGAGGCCCAGGGAGGGGAGACCCAGTACTTC
-	TRBJ1-5	-	TRBV11-3	CASSLSNSNQPQHF	TGTGCCAGCAGCTTAAGTAATAGCAATCAGCCCCAGCATTTT
-	TRBJ2-3	-	TRBV4-1	CASSQVPEVLTDTQYF	TGCGCCAGCAGCCAAGTACCGGAGGTCCTCACAGATACGCAGTATTTT
TRBD1	TRBJ2-2	-	TRBV30	CAAEQGAGRAGELFF	TGTGCCGCCGAACAGGGGGCGGGTCGCGCCGGGGAGCTGTTTTTT
-	TRBJ2-5	-	TRBV11-2	CASSLGTAGFQETQYF	TGTGCCAGCAGCTTAGGGACTGCAGGTTTCCAAGAGACCCAGTACTTC
-	TRBJ1-2	-	TRBV5-6	CASSLIGGGYTF	TGTGCCAGCAGCTTGATCGGGGGCGGCTACACCTTC
-	TRBJ1-2	medium-sized	TRBV4-1	CASSQDWRVYGYTF	TGCGCCAGCAGCCAAGATTGGAGGGTCTACGGCTACACCTTC
TRBD2	TRBJ2-1	-	TRBV5-4	CASSSPGTSGRASYNEQFF	TGTGCCAGCAGCTCCCCCGGGACTAGCGGGAGGGCGTCCTACAATGAGCAGTTCTTC
-	TRBJ1-2	-	TRBV7-8	CASSLHPNYGYTF	TGTGCCAGCAGCTTACACCCTAACTATGGCTACACCTTC
TRBD2	TRBJ2-7	few	TRBV7-6	CASSLAEAGGLNEQYF	TGTGCCAGCAGCTTAGCAGAAGCGGGAGGTTTAAACGAGCAGTACTTC
-	TRBJ2-3	-	TRBV18	CASSPIASGVDTQYF	TGTGCCAGCTCACCAATAGCGTCGGGGGTCGATACGCAGTATTTT
-	TRBJ1-1	once	TRBV5-4	CASSPSRPPGDTEAFF	TGTGCCAGCAGCCCAAGCCGACCCCCAGGGGACACTGAAGCTTTCTTT
-	TRBJ1-3	-	TRBV11-2	CASSVTHWSSGNTIYF	TGTGCCAGCAGCGTAACCCACTGGAGCTCTGGAAACACCATATATTTT
-	TRBJ1-5	-	TRBV19	CASMGEGPGNQPQHF	TGTGCCAGTATGGGAGAGGGGCCGGGCAATCAGCCCCAGCATTTT
TRBD1	TRBJ1-5	once	TRBV2	CASTLHPSRDSTQPQHF	TGTGCCAGCACCCTGCACCCAAGTAGGGACAGCACTCAGCCCCAGCATTTT
-	TRBJ2-7	-	TRBV11-2	CASSAYSGAGEQYF	TGTGCCAGCAGCGCCTACAGTGGGGCTGGCGAGCAGTACTTC
TRBD1	TRBJ2-7	few	TRBV7-2	CASSLEQGAYEQYF	TGTGCCAGCAGCTTAGAACAGGGGGCGTACGAGCAGTACTTC
TRBD2	TRBJ2-2	-	TRBV5-1	CASSLWGGRTGELFF	TGCGCCAGCAGCTTGTGGGGGGGTCGCACCGGGGAGCTGTTTTTT
TRBD1	TRBJ2-5	-	TRBV11-1	CASSIDRGQETQYF	TGTGCCAGCAGCATAGACAGGGGGCAAGAGACCCAGTACTTC
TRBD2	TRBJ2-7	-	TRBV4-2	CASSQSPGLYYEQYF	TGTGCCAGCAGCCAGAGCCCGGGACTATACTACGAGCAGTACTTC
TRBD1	TRBJ1-1	-	TRBV11-2	CASSLTGTANTEAFF	TGTGCCAGCAGCTTAACGGGGACAGCCAACACTGAAGCTTTCTTT
-	TRBJ1-3	once	TRBV6-5	CASSTWSSGNTIYF	TGTGCCAGCAGTACTTGGAGCTCTGGAAACACCATATATTTT
TRBD1	TRBJ1-4	-	TRBV5-1	CASSLSGQGTIYEKLFF	TGCGCCAGCAGCTTGTCGGGACAGGGTACGATCTATGAAAAACTGTTTTTT
-	TRBJ2-6	-	TRBV7-3	CASSLPGLGANVLTF	TGTGCCAGCAGCTTACCAGGGCTTGGGGCCAACGTCCTGACTTTC
-	TRBJ1-2	-	TRBV7-9	CASSLIGFYGYTF	TGTGCCAGCAGCTTAATCGGGTTCTACGGCTACACCTTC
-	TRBJ2-5	-	TRBV27	CASSLSGETQYF	TGTGCCAGCAGTTTAAGCGGAGAGACCCAGTACTTC
-	TRBJ1-5	-	TRBV27	CASSLSSNQPQHF	TGTGCCAGCAGTTTATCTAGCAATCAGCCCCAGCATTTT
-	TRBJ1-4	-	TRBV10-3	CAISEGGLATNEKLFF	TGTGCCATCAGTGAAGGAGGACTAGCAACTAATGAAAAACTGTTTTTT
-	TRBJ1-2	-	TRBV7-9	CASSPSGDSYGYTF	TGTGCCAGCAGCCCTTCGGGAGACAGTTATGGCTACACCTTC
-	TRBJ1-5	few	TRBV6-1	CASSEVWVAGQPQHF	TGTGCCAGCAGTGAAGTTTGGGTGGCGGGTCAGCCCCAGCATTTT
-	TRBJ2-1	once	TRBV27	CASSLAVGGLPLYNEQFF	TGTGCCAGCAGTTTAGCCGTGGGAGGCCTTCCCTTATACAATGAGCAGTTCTTC
TRBD2	TRBJ2-1	once	TRBV4-1	CASSQEQWGLAGRQFF	TGCGCCAGCAGCCAAGAGCAGTGGGGACTAGCGGGACGGCAGTTCTTC
TRBD2	TRBJ2-2	-	TRBV4-1	CASSQVGKGGSGRNTGELFF	TGCGCCAGCAGCCAGGTTGGGAAAGGAGGGAGCGGGAGAAATACCGGGGAGCTGTTTTTT
-	TRBJ1-5	-	TRBV7-2	CASSLDSRADQPQHF	TGTGCCAGCAGCTTAGATAGTAGGGCGGATCAGCCCCAGCATTTT
TRBD1	TRBJ1-3	-	TRBV5-8	CASSRQGGGNTIYF	TGTGCCAGCAGCCGGCAGGGGGGAGGAAACACCATATATTTT
-	TRBJ2-7	-	TRBV6-5	CASSYGTSSYEQYF	TGTGCCAGCAGTTACGGGACAAGCTCCTACGAGCAGTACTTC
TRBD2	TRBJ2-1	-	TRBV5-1	CASKPPGTSGYNEQFF	TGCGCCAGCAAGCCCCCCGGGACTAGCGGATACAATGAGCAGTTCTTC
TRBD2	TRBJ2-7	-	TRBV15	CATSRERGLVETKQYF	TGTGCCACCAGCAGAGAGCGGGGACTAGTAGAAACGAAGCAGTACTTC
-	TRBJ1-5	-	TRBV6-5	CASSYSSNQPQHF	TGTGCCAGCAGTTACTCTTCCAATCAGCCCCAGCATTTT
-	TRBJ2-5	-	TRBV5-8	CASSLVVGRETQYF	TGTGCCAGCAGCTTGGTTGTAGGACGGGAGACCCAGTACTTC
-	TRBJ1-2	-	TRBV19	CASSPGAAVYGYTF	TGTGCCAGTAGTCCAGGGGCAGCGGTCTATGGCTACACCTTC
TRBD1	TRBJ2-1	many	TRBV19	CASRRTGNYNEQFF	TGTGCCAGTAGAAGGACAGGGAACTACAATGAGCAGTTCTTC
TRBD1	TRBJ2-7	-	TRBV7-6	CASSMGTGDYEQYF	TGTGCCAGCAGCATGGGGACAGGGGACTACGAGCAGTACTTC
-	TRBJ1-2	once	TRBV5-6	CASSTSTFYGYTF	TGTGCCAGCAGTACTTCTACTTTCTATGGCTACACCTTC
-	TRBJ2-7	few	TRBV29-1	CSVEEGEQYF	TGCAGCGTTGAAGAAGGGGAGCAGTACTTC
-	TRBJ1-2	-	TRBV7-9	CASSLGGAGYGYTF	TGTGCCAGCAGCTTAGGGGGGGCTGGCTATGGCTACACCTTC
-	TRBJ1-2	-	TRBV6-5	CASSPGGGGTLSYTF	TGTGCCAGCAGCCCCGGTGGTGGGGGCACCCTAAGCTACACCTTC